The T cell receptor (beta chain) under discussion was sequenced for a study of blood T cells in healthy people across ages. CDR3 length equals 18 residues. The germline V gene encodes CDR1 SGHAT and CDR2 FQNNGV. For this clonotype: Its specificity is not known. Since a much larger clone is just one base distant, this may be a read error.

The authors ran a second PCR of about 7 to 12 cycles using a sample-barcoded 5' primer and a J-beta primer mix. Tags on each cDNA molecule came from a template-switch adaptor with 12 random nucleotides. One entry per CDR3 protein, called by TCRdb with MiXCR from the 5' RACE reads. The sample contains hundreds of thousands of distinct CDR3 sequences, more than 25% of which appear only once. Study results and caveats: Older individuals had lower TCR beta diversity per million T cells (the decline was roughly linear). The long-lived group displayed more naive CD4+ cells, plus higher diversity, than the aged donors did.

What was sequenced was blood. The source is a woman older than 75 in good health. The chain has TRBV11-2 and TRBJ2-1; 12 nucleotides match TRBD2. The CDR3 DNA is TGTGCCAGCAGGCACCTAGCGGGGGGGCCATACCCCTACAGTGAGCAGTTCTTC. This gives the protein CASRHLAGGPYPYSEQFF.